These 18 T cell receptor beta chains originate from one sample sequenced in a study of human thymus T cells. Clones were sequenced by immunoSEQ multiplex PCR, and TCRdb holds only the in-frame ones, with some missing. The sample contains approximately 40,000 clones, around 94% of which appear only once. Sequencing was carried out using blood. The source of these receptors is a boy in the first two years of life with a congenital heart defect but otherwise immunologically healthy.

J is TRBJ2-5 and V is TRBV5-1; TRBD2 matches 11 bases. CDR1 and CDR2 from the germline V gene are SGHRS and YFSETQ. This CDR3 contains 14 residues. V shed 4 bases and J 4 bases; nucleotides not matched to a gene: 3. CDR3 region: CASSPLAGVETQYF. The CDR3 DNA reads TGCGCCAGCAGCCCACTAGCGGGGGTAGAGACCCAGTACTTC.

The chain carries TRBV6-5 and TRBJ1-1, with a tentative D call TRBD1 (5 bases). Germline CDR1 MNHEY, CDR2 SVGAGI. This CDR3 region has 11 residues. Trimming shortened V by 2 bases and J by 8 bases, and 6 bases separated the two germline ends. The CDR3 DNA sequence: TGTGCCAGCAGTTACGGGGGGGAAGCTTTCTTT. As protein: CASSYGGEAFF.

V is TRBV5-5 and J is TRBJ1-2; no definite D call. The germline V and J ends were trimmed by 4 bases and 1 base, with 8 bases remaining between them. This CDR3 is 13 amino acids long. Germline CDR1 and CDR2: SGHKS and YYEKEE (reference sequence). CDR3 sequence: CASSLSRNYGYTF. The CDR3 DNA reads TGTGCCAGCAGCCTGTCGCGTAACTATGGCTACACCTTC.

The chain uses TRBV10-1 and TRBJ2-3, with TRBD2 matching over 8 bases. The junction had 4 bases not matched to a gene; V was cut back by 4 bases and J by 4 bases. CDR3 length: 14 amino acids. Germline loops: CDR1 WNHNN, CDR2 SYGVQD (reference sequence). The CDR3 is CASSARGGPDTQYF. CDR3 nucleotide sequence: TGCGCCAGCAGTGCCCGGGGGGGACCAGATACGCAGTATTTT.

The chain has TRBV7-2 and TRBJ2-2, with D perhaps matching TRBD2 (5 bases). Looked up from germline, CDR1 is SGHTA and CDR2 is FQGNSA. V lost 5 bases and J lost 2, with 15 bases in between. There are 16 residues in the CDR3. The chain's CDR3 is CASSPEPAVNTGELFF. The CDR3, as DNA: TGTGCCAGCAGCCCCGAGCCAGCGGTCAACACCGGGGAGCTGTTTTTT.

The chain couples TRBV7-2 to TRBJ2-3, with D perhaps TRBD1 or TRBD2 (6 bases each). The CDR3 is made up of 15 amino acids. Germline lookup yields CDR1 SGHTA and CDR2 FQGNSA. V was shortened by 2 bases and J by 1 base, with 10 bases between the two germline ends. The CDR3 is CASSLWGAGTDTQYF. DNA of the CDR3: TGTGCCAGCAGCTTATGGGGGGCGGGCACAGATACGCAGTATTTT. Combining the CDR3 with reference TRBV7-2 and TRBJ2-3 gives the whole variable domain GAGVSQSPSNKVTEKGKDVELRCDPISGHTALYWYRQSLGQGLEFLIYFQGNSAPDKSGLPSDRFSAERTGGSVSTLTIQRTQQEDSAVYLCASSLWGAGTDTQYFGPGTRLTVL.

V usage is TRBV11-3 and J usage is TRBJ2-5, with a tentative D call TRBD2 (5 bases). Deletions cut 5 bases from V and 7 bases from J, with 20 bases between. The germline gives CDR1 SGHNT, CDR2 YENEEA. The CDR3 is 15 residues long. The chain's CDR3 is CASSVRELGYGTQYF. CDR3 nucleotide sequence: TGTGCCAGCAGCGTTAGGGAGCTCGGGTATGGGACCCAGTACTTC.

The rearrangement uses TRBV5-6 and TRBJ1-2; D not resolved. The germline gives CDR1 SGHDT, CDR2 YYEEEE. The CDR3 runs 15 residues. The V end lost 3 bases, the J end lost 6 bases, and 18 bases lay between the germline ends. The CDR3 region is CASSYNRRSRDGYTF. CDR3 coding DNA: TGTGCCAGCAGCTATAATAGACGATCAAGGGATGGCTACACCTTC.

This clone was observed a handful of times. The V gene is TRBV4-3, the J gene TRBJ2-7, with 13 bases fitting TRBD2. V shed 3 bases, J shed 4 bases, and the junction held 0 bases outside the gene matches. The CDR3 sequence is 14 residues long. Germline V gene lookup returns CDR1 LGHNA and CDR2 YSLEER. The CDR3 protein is CASSQTSGGYEQYF. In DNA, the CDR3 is TGCGCCAGCAGCCAGACTAGCGGGGGGTACGAGCAGTACTTC.

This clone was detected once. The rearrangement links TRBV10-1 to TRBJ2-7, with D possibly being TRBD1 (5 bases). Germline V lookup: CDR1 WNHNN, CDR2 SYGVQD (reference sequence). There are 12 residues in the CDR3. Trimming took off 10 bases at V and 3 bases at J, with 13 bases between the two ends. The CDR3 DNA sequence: TGCGCCACCAAACAGGAAAGCTACGAGCAGTACTTC. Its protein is CATKQESYEQYF.

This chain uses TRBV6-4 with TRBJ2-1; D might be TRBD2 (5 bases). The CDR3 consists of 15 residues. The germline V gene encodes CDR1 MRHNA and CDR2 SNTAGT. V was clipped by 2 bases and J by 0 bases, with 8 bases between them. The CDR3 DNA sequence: TGTGCCAGCAGTGACGAGGGTAGCTCCTACAATGAGCAGTTCTTC. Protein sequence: CASSDEGSSYNEQFF.

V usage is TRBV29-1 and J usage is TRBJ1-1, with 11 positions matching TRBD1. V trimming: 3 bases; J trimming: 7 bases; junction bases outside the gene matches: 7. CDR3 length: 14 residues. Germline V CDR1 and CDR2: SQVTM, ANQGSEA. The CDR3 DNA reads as TGCAGCGTTGAGGGAGGACAGGGGGCGGATGAAGCTTTCTTT. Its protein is CSVEGGQGADEAFF.

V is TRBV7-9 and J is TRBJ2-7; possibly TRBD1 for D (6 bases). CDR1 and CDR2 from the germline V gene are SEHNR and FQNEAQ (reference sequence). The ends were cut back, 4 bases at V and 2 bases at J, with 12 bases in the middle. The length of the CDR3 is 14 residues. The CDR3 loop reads CASSSRDTPYEQYF. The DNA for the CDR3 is TGTGCCAGCAGCTCCCGGGACACCCCCTACGAGCAGTACTTC.

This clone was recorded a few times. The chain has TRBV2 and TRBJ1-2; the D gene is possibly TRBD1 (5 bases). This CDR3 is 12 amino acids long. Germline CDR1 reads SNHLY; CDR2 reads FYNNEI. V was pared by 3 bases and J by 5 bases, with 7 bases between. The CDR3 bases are TGTGCCAGCAGTGAGGCAGGGTATGGCTACACCTTC. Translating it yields CASSEAGYGYTF.

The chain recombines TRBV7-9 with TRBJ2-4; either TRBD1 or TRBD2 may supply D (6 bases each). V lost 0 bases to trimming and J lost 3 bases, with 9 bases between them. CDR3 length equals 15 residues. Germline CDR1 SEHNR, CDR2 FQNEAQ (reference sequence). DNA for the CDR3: TGTGCCAGCAGCTTAGCTGGAGGGGGCAAAAACATTCAGTACTTC. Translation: CASSLAGGGKNIQYF.

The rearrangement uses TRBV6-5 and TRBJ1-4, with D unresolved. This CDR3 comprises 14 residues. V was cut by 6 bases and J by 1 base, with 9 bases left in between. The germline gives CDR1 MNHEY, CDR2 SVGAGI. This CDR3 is CASSRTETNEKLFF. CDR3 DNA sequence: TGTGCCAGCAGCAGGACCGAAACTAATGAAAAACTGTTTTTT.

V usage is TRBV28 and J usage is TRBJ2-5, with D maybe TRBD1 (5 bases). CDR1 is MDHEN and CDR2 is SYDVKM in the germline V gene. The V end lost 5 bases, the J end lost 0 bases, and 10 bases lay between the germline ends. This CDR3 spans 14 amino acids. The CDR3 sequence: CASSLRQYQETQYF. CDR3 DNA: TGTGCCAGCAGTCTTCGACAGTACCAAGAGACCCAGTACTTC.

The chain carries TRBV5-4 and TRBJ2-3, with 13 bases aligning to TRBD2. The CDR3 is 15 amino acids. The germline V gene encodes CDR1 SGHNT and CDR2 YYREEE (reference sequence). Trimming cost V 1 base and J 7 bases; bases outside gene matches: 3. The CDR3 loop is CASSLTSGGVYTQYF. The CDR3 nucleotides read TGTGCCAGCAGCTTGACTAGCGGGGGGGTTTATACGCAGTATTTT. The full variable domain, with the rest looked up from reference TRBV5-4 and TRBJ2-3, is ETGVTQSPTHLIKTRGQQVTLRCSSQSGHNTVSWYQQALGQGPQFIFQYYREEENGRGNFPPRFSGLQFPNYSSELNVNALELDDSALYLCASSLTSGGVYTQYFGPGTRLTVL.